This T cell receptor beta chain was found in a study of OX40 agonist ivuxolimab in advanced cancers. Turning to the study itself: The study treated patients with ivuxolimab, an agonistic anti-OX40 (CD134) antibody.

The CDR3 has 14 residues. The V and J ends lost 0 bases and 1 base respectively, with 6 bases between them. In germline, CDR1 is SEHNR, CDR2 FQNEAQ (reference sequence). Here immunoSEQ multiplex PCR was the method, and the copy in TCRdb shows in-frame clones only, minus some. The sample consists of tens of thousands of clones, approximately 92% of them appearing once. The chain couples TRBV7-9 to TRBJ1-1; D gene ambiguous. The starting material was CD4+ or CD8+ T cells sorted from blood, obtained in a trial of the OX40 agonist ivuxolimab. This clonotype was sampled from an adult with an advanced solid tumor such as melanoma, head and neck, liver or kidney cancer. The CDR3 DNA sequence: TGTGCCAGCAGCTTAGCGGCCCGGAACACTGAAGCTTTCTTT. Its protein is CASSLAARNTEAFF.